The 2 T cell receptor beta chains listed next were all sequenced from one sample in a study of T cell responses to AZD1222 COVID-19 vaccine. TCRdb keeps only in-frame clones here, not all; method: immunoSEQ multiplex PCR. The sample lists around 96,000 clones, about 86% occurring once. This specimen was peripheral blood, taken 28 days after the second AZD1222 dose. Receptors originate from an adult who received the AZD1222 COVID-19 vaccine.

The chain links TRBV7-9 to TRBJ2-2, with a possible D match to TRBD1 (6 bases). Germline values: CDR1 SEHNR, CDR2 FQNEAQ (reference sequence). Trimming pared 5 bases from V and 9 bases from J, leaving 19 bases between. This CDR3 spans 15 amino acids. The CDR3 DNA follows: TGTGCCAGCAGCCCACACAGGGCCTCAGGAAGGGAGCTGTTTTTT. Its protein product is CASSPHRASGRELFF.

The chain has TRBV4-1 and TRBJ2-7; 13 nucleotides line up with TRBD2. The ends lost 4 bases at V and 4 bases at J; junction bases unmatched: 13. Germline lookup yields CDR1 MGHRA and CDR2 YSYEKL. This CDR3 region has 18 residues. The CDR3 loop is CASSPGLAGPTGSYEQYF. The CDR3 DNA reads TGCGCCAGCAGCCCGGGACTAGCGGGGCCCACGGGATCTTACGAGCAGTACTTC.